Described below is a single T cell receptor beta chain sequence and its context. This sample was taken from a study of blood T cell repertoires in COVID-19. V shed 1 base and J 0 bases; nucleotides not matched to a gene: 4. Germline CDR1 and CDR2: LNHNV and YYDKDF (reference sequence). The CDR3 spans 17 residues. Generated by immunoSEQ multiplex PCR, the TCRdb table keeps only in-frame clones and is missing some. The table includes around 80,000 clones, 88% detected once. The TCR originated in a human donor in a cohort sampled during active COVID-19. Sequenced material: peripheral blood. The rearrangement uses TRBV15 and TRBJ2-2; TRBD2 agrees at 8 bases. The chain's CDR3 is CATSRGDSGTNTGELFF. Here the CDR3 DNA reads TGTGCCACCAGCAGAGGGGATAGCGGGACGAACACCGGGGAGCTGTTTTTT.